The 29 T cell receptor beta chains given below trace back to one sample, sequenced in a study of blood T cell repertoires in COVID-19. This table comes from immunoSEQ multiplex PCR, and its TCRdb copy is limited to in-frame clones, with some not included. The data show about 42,000 clones, with 70% to 90% seen just once and 9% to 15% held by the top ten. Material for sequencing was peripheral blood. The receptors were sampled from a human donor in a cohort sampled during active COVID-19.

This clone was observed a single time. The chain carries TRBV3-1 (or the pseudogene TRBV3-2) and TRBJ1-1, with TRBD1 matching over 9 bases. Germline V gene lookup returns CDR1 LGHDT and CDR2 YNNKEL (reference sequence). Trimming removed 4 bases from V and 1 base from J; junction bases left unmatched: 1. This CDR3 is 14 amino acids long. CDR3 sequence: CASSLTGGNTEAFF. Written as DNA, the CDR3 is TGTGCCAGCAGCCTGACAGGGGGGAACACTGAAGCTTTCTTT.

The rearrangement uses TRBV5-5 and TRBJ1-2; D unclear. V was clipped by 4 bases and J by 5 bases, with 9 bases between them. CDR1 SGHKS and CDR2 YYEKEE come from the germline V gene (reference sequence). The CDR3 contains 12 residues. Here the CDR3 reads CASSTGLYGYTF. The DNA of the CDR3 is TGTGCCAGCAGCACCGGACTGTATGGCTACACCTTC.

The rearrangement uses TRBV18 and TRBJ2-1; 7 bases map to TRBD1. This CDR3 comprises 14 residues. Trimming at V came to 4 bases and at J to 5 bases, leaving 5 bases not matched to a gene. Germline V CDR1 and CDR2: KGHSH, LQKENI. In DNA, the CDR3 is TGTGCCAGCTCACTGACAGGGAACGACAATGAGCAGTTCTTC. Its translation is CASSLTGNDNEQFF.

This clone was picked up one time. The chain combines TRBV4-2 with TRBJ2-4, with a possible D match to TRBD2 (5 bases). There are 16 residues in the CDR3. CDR1 is LGHNA and CDR2 is YNFKEQ in the germline V gene. The germline V and J ends were trimmed by 3 bases and 3 bases, with 15 bases remaining between them. The CDR3 DNA is TGTGCCAGCAGCCAGATCAATCAAGGGAGCAAAAACATTCAGTACTTC. This encodes CASSQINQGSKNIQYF.

V is TRBV29-1 and J is TRBJ2-3; tentatively, D is TRBD1 (5 bases). Trimming removed 7 bases from V and 3 bases from J, with 17 bases in between. CDR3 length: 14 amino acids. In germline, CDR1 is SQVTM, CDR2 ANQGSEA. Written as DNA, the CDR3 is TGCAGCGCTGTGGGGCGGCCCGGGACAGATACGCAGTATTTT. Translated: CSAVGRPGTDTQYF.

CDR3 sequence reads: CASSQETSGRYNEQFF. The CDR3, as DNA: TGCGCCAGCAGCCAAGAGACTAGCGGGAGATACAATGAGCAGTTCTTC. This rearrangement joins TRBV4-1 to TRBJ2-1, with 12 bases that match TRBD2. CDR3 size: 16 residues. Trimming cost V 0 bases and J 4 bases; bases outside gene matches: 1. Germline V gene data show CDR1 as MGHRA and CDR2 as YSYEKL.

Within the sample, this clone is medium-sized (0.01 to 0.1%). The rearrangement uses TRBV6-4 and TRBJ2-5; 7 bases match TRBD2. Germline V gene data show CDR1 as MRHNA and CDR2 as SNTAGT. J gave up 6 bases and V 6 bases, and 10 bases lay outside the gene matches. The CDR3 totals 14 residues. The CDR3 DNA reads TGTGCCAGCAGACGGAGGTGGGGGGGGAAGACCCAGTACTTC. Translating gives CASRRRWGGKTQYF.

The chain links TRBV12-3 or TRBV12-4 to TRBJ2-2, with D tentatively TRBD1 (5 bases). The CDR3 runs 13 residues. Trimming removed 2 bases at V and 6 bases at J, with 7 bases between. CDR3 DNA: TGTGCCAGCAGTTTACAGGGTTCCGGGGAGCTGTTTTTT. Protein: CASSLQGSGELFF.

This clone was recorded once. This rearrangement joins TRBV19 to TRBJ1-2; 12 bases are a match to TRBD1. The length of the CDR3 is 15 residues. J was trimmed by 8 bases and V by 5 bases; bases with no gene match: 9. CDR1 is LNHDA and CDR2 is SQIVND in the germline V gene (reference sequence). CDR3 in amino acids: CASSSGQGASAGYTF. For the CDR3, the DNA is TGTGCCAGTAGTTCGGGACAGGGGGCCTCGGCCGGCTACACCTTC. Together with reference TRBV19 and TRBJ1-2, the CDR3 gives the full variable domain: DGGITQSPKYLFRKEGQNVTLSCEQNLNHDAMYWYRQDPGQGLRLIYYSQIVNDFQKGDIAEGYSVSREKKESFPLTVTSAQKNPTAFYLCASSSGQGASAGYTFGSGTRLTVV.

J is TRBJ2-3 and V is TRBV3-1 (or the pseudogene TRBV3-2), with D tentatively TRBD2 (7 bases). Germline CDR1 is LGHDT and CDR2 is YNNKEL (reference sequence). The CDR3 contains 15 residues. V gave up 5 bases and J gave up 8 bases, with 20 bases separating them. This CDR3 is CASSAGSGRGGTQYF. The CDR3 DNA follows: TGTGCCAGCAGCGCCGGATCGGGGAGGGGGGGTACGCAGTATTTT.

The V and J genes are TRBV5-8 and TRBJ1-2; no clear D gene. The CDR3 is 14 amino acids. With 1 base removed from V and 2 bases from J, the gap between germline ends came to 9 bases. The germline CDR1 and CDR2 sequences are SGHTS and YDEGEE. The CDR3 sequence: CASSLRTTNYGYTF. The CDR3 DNA follows: TGTGCCAGCAGCTTGAGAACAACAAACTATGGCTACACCTTC. The variable domain in full, completed from reference TRBV5-8 and TRBJ1-2, reads EAGVTQSPTHLIKTRGQQATLRCSPISGHTSVYWYQQALGLGLQFLLWYDEGEERNRGNFPPRFSGRQFPNYSSELNVNALELEDSALYLCASSLRTTNYGYTFGSGTRLTVV.

The chain couples TRBV3-1 (or the pseudogene TRBV3-2) to TRBJ2-5, with a possible D match to TRBD2 (5 bases). The CDR3 sequence is 12 residues long. Trimming took off 2 bases at V and 9 bases at J, with 10 bases between the two ends. Per germline, CDR1 LGHDT and CDR2 YNNKEL (reference sequence). CDR3 bases: TGTGCCAGCAGCCAACGTGACGGGGCCCAGTACTTC. Protein product: CASSQRDGAQYF.

This clone has just a few counts. J is TRBJ2-4 and V is TRBV5-1; a possible D gene is TRBD1 (5 bases). CDR1 SGHRS and CDR2 YFSETQ come from the germline V gene. CDR3 length equals 14 residues. V was pared by 4 bases and J by 1 base, with 9 bases between. The CDR3 coding sequence is TGCGCCAGCAGCCAAGGGGATGCCAAAAACATTCAGTACTTC. Its protein is CASSQGDAKNIQYF.

The chain couples TRBV6-1 to TRBJ1-5; D is undetermined. Trimming took off 4 bases at V and 0 bases at J, with 13 bases between the two ends. The CDR3 runs 16 residues. Germline V gives CDR1 MNHNS, CDR2 SASEGT. As DNA, the CDR3 is TGTGCCAGCAGTGCTTCTCATAGTAATAGCAATCAGCCCCAGCATTTT. Translation: CASSASHSNSNQPQHF.

The chain employs TRBV15 and TRBJ1-6; D is possibly TRBD1 (6 bases). Germline V gene sequence: CDR1 LNHNV, CDR2 YYDKDF (reference sequence). The V and J ends lost 0 bases and 10 bases respectively, with 16 bases between them. The CDR3 runs to 16 residues. CDR3 DNA: TGTGCCACCAGCAGAGATGAGGGGGGGTTTGAGTCACCCCTCCACTTT. This encodes CATSRDEGGFESPLHF.

The rearrangement joins TRBV4-1 to TRBJ1-2; TRBD1 might be the D (5 bases). The CDR3 is 14 residues long. Germline assignment: CDR1 MGHRA and CDR2 YSYEKL. The V gene lost 0 bases and the J gene lost 4 bases, with 9 bases spanning the gap. The CDR3 region has the DNA TGCGCCAGCAGCCAAGATGGCAGGGTCTATGGCTACACCTTC. It yields the protein CASSQDGRVYGYTF.

The V gene is TRBV25-1, the J gene TRBJ1-5, with 7 bases identical to TRBD1. CDR1 is MGHDK and CDR2 is SYGVNS in the germline V gene. The J segment lost 4 bases and the V segment lost 5 bases, leaving 5 bases of the junction unmatched. The CDR3 has 14 residues. The CDR3 DNA is TGTGCCAGCAGTTCTACAGGGGCTAATCAGCCCCAGCATTTT. Translating gives CASSSTGANQPQHF.

The rearrangement joins TRBV7-2 to TRBJ2-7; maybe TRBD2 (5 bases). The CDR3 has 14 amino acids. Trimming pared 0 bases from V and 2 bases from J, leaving 8 bases between. Germline V lookup: CDR1 SGHTA, CDR2 FQGNSA. Written as DNA, the CDR3 is TGTGCCAGCAGCTTAGCCTTCGGGGCCTACGAGCAGTACTTC. Its translation is CASSLAFGAYEQYF. Looking up the rest from reference TRBV7-2 and TRBJ2-7 gives the full variable domain: GAGVSQSPSNKVTEKGKDVELRCDPISGHTALYWYRQSLGQGLEFLIYFQGNSAPDKSGLPSDRFSAERTGGSVSTLTIQRTQQEDSAVYLCASSLAFGAYEQYFGPGTRLTVT.

This sequence joins TRBV5-1 and TRBJ2-3; D possibly corresponds to TRBD2 (6 bases). Trimming pared 0 bases from V and 6 bases from J, leaving 14 bases between. From germline, CDR1 is SGHRS and CDR2 YFSETQ. This CDR3 comprises 15 residues. CDR3 amino acids: CASSLGDSVGDTQYF. The CDR3 nucleotides are TGCGCCAGCAGCTTGGGGGACTCCGTAGGGGATACGCAGTATTTT.

V and J are TRBV7-2 and TRBJ1-3; D is possibly TRBD1 (5 bases). Germline V gives CDR1 SGHTA, CDR2 FQGNSA. Between the trimmed V and J ends, which lost 4 bases and 5 bases, there was a span of 12 bases. The CDR3 totals 14 residues. CDR3 region: CASSSGLQRNTIYF. In DNA, the CDR3 is TGTGCCAGCAGCTCGGGACTCCAAAGAAACACCATATATTTT. The full variable domain, completed using reference TRBV7-2 and TRBJ1-3, is GAGVSQSPSNKVTEKGKDVELRCDPISGHTALYWYRQSLGQGLEFLIYFQGNSAPDKSGLPSDRFSAERTGGSVSTLTIQRTQQEDSAVYLCASSSGLQRNTIYFGEGSWLTVV.

This sequence joins TRBV6-5 and TRBJ2-3; 7 nucleotides line up with TRBD1. Germline CDR1 MNHEY, CDR2 SVGAGI. The CDR3 totals 16 residues. V was clipped by 2 bases and J by 5 bases; unmatched bases: 10. The CDR3 reads CASSYAFTTGKDTQYF. In nucleotides, the CDR3 is TGTGCCAGCAGTTACGCGTTCACGACAGGGAAAGATACGCAGTATTTT.

The chain combines TRBV6-2 or TRBV6-3 with TRBJ2-7, with TRBD2 identical over 10 bases. Per germline, CDR1 MNHEY and CDR2 SVGEGT. After removal of 6 bases from V and 0 bases from J, the junction contained 8 bases not matched to a gene. The CDR3 sequence is 16 residues long. The CDR3 DNA follows: TGTGCCAGCAGCCGCCTTAGCGGGGGGAACTCCTACGAGCAGTACTTC. The encoded protein is CASSRLSGGNSYEQYF.

This chain joins TRBV27 and TRBJ1-2; D is possibly TRBD1 (5 bases). V was pared by 9 bases and J by 6 bases, with 23 bases between. Germline V gene data show CDR1 as MNHEY and CDR2 as SMNVEV (reference sequence). The CDR3 spans 15 residues. The CDR3 DNA reads as TGTGCCAGTATCTGCCCCGGGGGGATTGATCATGGCTACACCTTC. Translation gives CASICPGGIDHGYTF.

Notes on this clone: Given the absence of the conserved phenylalanine or tryptophan at the CDR3 end, a read error is likely. The limits of the CDR3 on the DNA are not certain, so only TCRdb's listed CDR3 is given. The chain links TRBV10-3 to TRBJ2-7; whether TRBD2, the table's D call, matches the DNA was not checked. 10 amino acids form the CDR3, both terminal residues included. The V gene's germline CDR1 is ENHRY and CDR2 SYGVKD. CDR3 amino acids: CAIMLGGYLS.

This clone showed up just once. The chain employs TRBV15 and TRBJ2-5, with 13 positions matching TRBD2. V lost 5 bases to trimming and J lost 2 bases; unmatched junction nucleotides: 5. The CDR3 length is 16 residues. Germline CDR1 and CDR2: LNHNV and YYDKDF (reference sequence). CDR3 sequence reads: CATSGRLAGGQETQYF. The CDR3 DNA follows: TGTGCCACCAGCGGGCGACTAGCGGGGGGTCAAGAGACCCAGTACTTC.

The V gene is TRBV7-2, the J gene TRBJ1-3; tentative D call: TRBD1 (5 bases). V was trimmed by 3 bases and J by 4 bases, leaving 13 bases between them. There are 15 residues in the CDR3. From germline, CDR1 is SGHTA and CDR2 FQGNSA. The CDR3 DNA reads as TGTGCCAGCAGCTTGAGGCAGGGTTCGGGAAACACCATATATTTT. Translated, it gives CASSLRQGSGNTIYF. The variable domain in full, with the rest retrieved from reference TRBV7-2 and TRBJ1-3, is GAGVSQSPSNKVTEKGKDVELRCDPISGHTALYWYRQSLGQGLEFLIYFQGNSAPDKSGLPSDRFSAERTGGSVSTLTIQRTQQEDSAVYLCASSLRQGSGNTIYFGEGSWLTVV.

V and J are TRBV6-2 or TRBV6-3 and TRBJ1-6; 7 nucleotides align to TRBD1. V lost 0 bases to trimming and J lost 7 bases; unmatched junction nucleotides: 12. Germline V gene lookup returns CDR1 MNHEY and CDR2 SVGEGT. The CDR3 has 18 residues. The CDR3 loop is CASSYSTPRTGGNSPLHF. CDR3 DNA sequence: TGTGCCAGCAGTTACTCGACGCCGCGGACAGGTGGAAATTCACCCCTCCACTTT.

This chain connects TRBV9 to TRBJ2-3; D gene uncertain. CDR1 and CDR2 (germline): SGDLS, YYNGEE. Trimming left V 0 bases short and J 1 base short, with 6 bases between. This CDR3 is 14 amino acids long. CDR3 region: CASSVGPGTDTQYF. The CDR3 DNA is TGTGCCAGCAGCGTAGGGCCCGGCACAGATACGCAGTATTTT.

The V call is TRBV2, the J call TRBJ2-1; 10 nucleotides line up with TRBD1. The CDR3 length is 13 residues. Germline CDR1 reads SNHLY; CDR2 reads FYNNEI. The ends lost 6 bases at V and 6 bases at J; junction bases unmatched: 2. In nucleotides, the CDR3 is TGTGCCAGCAGGGGACAGGGGATCAATGAGCAGTTCTTC. This translates into CASRGQGINEQFF.